Described below is a single T cell receptor (beta chain) sequence and its context. Antigen specificity is unknown. TCRdb independently ran MiXCR on the RACE reads; one entry per CDR3 protein. Of 250,000 or so distinct CDR3 sequences in the sample, 7.5% to 9% were seen once. The entry originates in a study of human T cells and chemical hapten exposure. Broader study findings: Patch test score was positively correlated with the counts of PT1 expanded TCRs.

The V and J ends lost 6 bases and 5 bases respectively, with 16 bases between them. Germline values: CDR1 SGHDN, CDR2 FVKESK. The CDR3 has 14 residues. Time point given: pre-sensitization, week 0. Treatment denoted: therapeutic diphenylcyclopropenone sensitization with weekly scalp DPC. This sequence joins TRBV14 and TRBJ2-5, with D unresolved. This sample comprised whole blood, obtained in connection with sensitization to the hapten diphenylcyclopropenone (DPC). The source is a woman between 35 and 50 years old with alopecia areata. Some clones in this sample may be carry-over from other donors' samples. The CDR3 bases are TGTGCCAGCAGTCTTAGCTGGACGGCGGAGACCCAGTACTTC. Amino acids: CASSLSWTAETQYF.